This T cell receptor (beta chain) is from a study of pediatric ulcerative colitis. This CDR3 has 13 amino acids. The V end was cut by 1 base, the J end by 0 bases, with 3 bases between. The germline V gene has CDR1 SGDLS and CDR2 YYNGEE. Blood was drawn at the time of colonoscopy. TCRdb's copy holds only in-frame clones and misses some; the assay was immunoSEQ multiplex PCR. Altogether around 64,000 clones are present, 77% being singletons, with the ten largest covering around 5.3%. The V call is TRBV9, the J call TRBJ2-3, with D uncertain. The sample was blood. The source is a boy between 5 and 17 years old with moderate ulcerative colitis. DNA of the CDR3: TGTGCCAGCAGCGTAAGTAGCACAGATACGCAGTATTTT. It codes for CASSVSSTDTQYF.